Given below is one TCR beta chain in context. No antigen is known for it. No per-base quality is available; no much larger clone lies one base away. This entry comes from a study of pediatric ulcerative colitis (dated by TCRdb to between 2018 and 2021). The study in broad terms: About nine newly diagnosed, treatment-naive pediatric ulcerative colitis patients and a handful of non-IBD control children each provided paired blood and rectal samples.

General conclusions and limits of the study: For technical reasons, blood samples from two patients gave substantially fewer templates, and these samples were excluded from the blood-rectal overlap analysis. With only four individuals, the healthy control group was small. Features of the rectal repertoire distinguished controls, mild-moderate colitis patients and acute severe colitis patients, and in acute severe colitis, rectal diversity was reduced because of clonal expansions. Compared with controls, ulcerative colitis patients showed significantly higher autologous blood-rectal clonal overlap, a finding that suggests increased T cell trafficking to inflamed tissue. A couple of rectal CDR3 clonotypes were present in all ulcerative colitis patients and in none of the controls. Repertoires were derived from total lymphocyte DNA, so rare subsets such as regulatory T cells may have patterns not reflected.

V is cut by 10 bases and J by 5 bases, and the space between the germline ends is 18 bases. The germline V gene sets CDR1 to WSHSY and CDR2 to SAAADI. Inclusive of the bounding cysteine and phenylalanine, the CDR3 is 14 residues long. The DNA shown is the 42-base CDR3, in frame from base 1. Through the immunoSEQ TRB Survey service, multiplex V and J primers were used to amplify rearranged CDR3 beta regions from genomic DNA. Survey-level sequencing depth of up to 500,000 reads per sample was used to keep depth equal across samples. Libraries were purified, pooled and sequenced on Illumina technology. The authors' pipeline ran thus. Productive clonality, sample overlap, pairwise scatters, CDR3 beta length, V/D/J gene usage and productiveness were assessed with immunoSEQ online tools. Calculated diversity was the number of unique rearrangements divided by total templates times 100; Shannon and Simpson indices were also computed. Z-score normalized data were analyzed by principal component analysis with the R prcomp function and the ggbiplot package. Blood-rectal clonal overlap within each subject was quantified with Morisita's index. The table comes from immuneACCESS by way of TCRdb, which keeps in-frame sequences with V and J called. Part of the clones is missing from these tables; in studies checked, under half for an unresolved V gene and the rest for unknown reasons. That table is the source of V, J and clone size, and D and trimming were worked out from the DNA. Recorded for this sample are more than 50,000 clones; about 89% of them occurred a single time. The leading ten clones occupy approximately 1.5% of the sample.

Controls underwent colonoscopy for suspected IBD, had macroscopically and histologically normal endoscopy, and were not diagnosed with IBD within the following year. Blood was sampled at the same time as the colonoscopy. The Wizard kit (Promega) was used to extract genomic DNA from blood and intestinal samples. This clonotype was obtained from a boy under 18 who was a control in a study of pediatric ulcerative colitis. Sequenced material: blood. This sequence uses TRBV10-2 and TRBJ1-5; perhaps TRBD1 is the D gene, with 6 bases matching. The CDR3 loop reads CATDGGYGDQPQHF. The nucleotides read TGCGCCACAGATGGGGGCTACGGGGATCAGCCCCAGCATTTT.